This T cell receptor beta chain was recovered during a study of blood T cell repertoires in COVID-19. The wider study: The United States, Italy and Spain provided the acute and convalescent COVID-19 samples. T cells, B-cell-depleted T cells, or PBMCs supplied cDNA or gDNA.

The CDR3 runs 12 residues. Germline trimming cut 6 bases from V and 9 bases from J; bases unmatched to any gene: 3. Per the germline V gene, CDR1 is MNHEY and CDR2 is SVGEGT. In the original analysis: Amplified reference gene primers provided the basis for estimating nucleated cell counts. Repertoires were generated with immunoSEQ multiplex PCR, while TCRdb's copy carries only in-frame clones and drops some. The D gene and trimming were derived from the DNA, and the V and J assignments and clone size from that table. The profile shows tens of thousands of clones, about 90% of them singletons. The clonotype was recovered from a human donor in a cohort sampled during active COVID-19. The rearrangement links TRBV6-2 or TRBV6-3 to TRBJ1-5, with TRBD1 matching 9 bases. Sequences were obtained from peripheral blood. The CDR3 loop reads CASSTGGRPQHF. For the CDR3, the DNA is TGTGCCAGCAGCACAGGGGGCCGGCCCCAGCATTTT.